This T cell receptor beta chain appears in the sequencing data of a study of lymphopenia after photon versus proton radiotherapy. Generated by immunoSEQ multiplex PCR, the TCRdb table keeps only in-frame clones and is missing some. The table has more than 70,000 clones, around 88% seen once. Germline CDR1 and CDR2: SGHDN and FVKESK. This CDR3 is built from 14 residues. The ends lost 2 bases at V and 1 base at J; junction bases unmatched: 1. This clonotype originated in a man in his 60s with pancreatic cancer. The chain carries TRBV14 and TRBJ1-1; 7 nucleotides line up with TRBD1. The specimen was peripheral blood, collected from a patient treated with proton-based radiotherapy. The CDR3 reads CASSQRQGNTEAFF. As DNA, the CDR3 is TGTGCCAGCAGCCAACGACAGGGGAACACTGAAGCTTTCTTT.